These 28 T cell receptor beta chains came from one sample sequenced in a study of OX40 agonist ivuxolimab in advanced cancers. Generated by immunoSEQ multiplex PCR, the TCRdb table keeps only in-frame clones and is missing some. The table records tens of thousands of clones, around nine tenths of them present only once. Sample: CD4+ or CD8+ T cells sorted from blood, taken in a trial of the OX40 agonist ivuxolimab. The receptor source for this set is an adult with an advanced solid tumor such as melanoma, head and neck, liver or kidney cancer.

The chain combines TRBV27 with TRBJ2-1, with no clear D. The CDR3 consists of 16 residues. V lost 5 bases to trimming and J lost 0 bases, with 14 bases between them. Germline lookup yields CDR1 MNHEY and CDR2 SMNVEV (reference sequence). This CDR3 is CASSPSVDSSYNEQFF. In DNA form, the CDR3 reads TGTGCCAGCAGTCCTAGTGTGGATAGCTCCTACAATGAGCAGTTCTTC.

This clone was seen a few times. This rearrangement joins TRBV7-9 to TRBJ2-1; D perhaps matches TRBD1 (6 bases). V lost 1 base and J lost 6, with 19 bases in between. The CDR3 totals 17 residues. Germline V gene lookup returns CDR1 SEHNR and CDR2 FQNEAQ (reference sequence). The CDR3 spells CASSLEIGGYRGNEQFF. CDR3 DNA sequence: TGTGCCAGCAGCTTAGAAATAGGGGGATATCGGGGCAATGAGCAGTTCTTC.

This chain uses TRBV4-3 with TRBJ1-3, with D unresolved. Per the germline V gene, CDR1 is LGHNA and CDR2 is YSLEER. The ends were cut back, 0 bases at V and 0 bases at J, with 12 bases in the middle. The CDR3 totals 17 residues. The CDR3, as DNA: TGCGCCAGCAGCCAAGATCCGGGAGACCGCTCTGGAAACACCATATATTTT. Its protein product is CASSQDPGDRSGNTIYF.

The rearrangement joins TRBV7-8 to TRBJ2-3; D is perhaps TRBD1 (5 bases). CDR3 length: 17 residues. V lost 1 base, J lost 2 bases, and 16 bases lay in between. Germline V gene data show CDR1 as SGHVS and CDR2 as FQNEAQ. The CDR3 reads CASSLDPDTSDTDTQYF. For the CDR3, the DNA is TGTGCCAGCAGCTTAGATCCGGACACGTCAGACACAGATACGCAGTATTTT. The full variable domain, rest sourced from reference TRBV7-8 and TRBJ2-3, is GAGVSQSPRYKVAKRGQDVALRCDPISGHVSLFWYQQALGQGPEFLTYFQNEAQLDKSGLPSDRFFAERPEGSVSTLKIQRTQQEDSAVYLCASSLDPDTSDTDTQYFGPGTRLTVL.

The chain is built from TRBV4-1 and TRBJ1-4, with 9 bases matching TRBD1. Germline CDR1 is MGHRA and CDR2 is YSYEKL. V lost 7 bases and J lost 5; bases outside the gene matches: 8. The CDR3 totals 15 residues. The CDR3 DNA follows: TGCGCCAGCAAATTCGGGACAGGGCTAAATGAAAAACTGTTTTTT. It specifies CASKFGTGLNEKLFF.

The V call is TRBV6-5, the J call TRBJ1-2, with 11 bases that match TRBD1. The germline CDR1 and CDR2 sequences are MNHEY and SVGAGI. The CDR3 loop spans 15 amino acids. V lost 5 bases to trimming and J lost 4 bases; unmatched junction nucleotides: 6. The CDR3 nucleotides read TGTGCCAGCAGTGCCGGGACAGGGGGAGGCTATGGCTACACCTTC. This sequence encodes CASSAGTGGGYGYTF.

The chain carries TRBV19 and TRBJ2-7; 7 bases are shared with TRBD1. Germline lookup yields CDR1 LNHDA and CDR2 SQIVND (reference sequence). The junction had 15 bases not matched to a gene; V was cut back by 3 bases and J by 7 bases. The CDR3 totals 16 residues. CDR3 residues: CASSITSSYRGSEQYF. CDR3 in DNA: TGTGCCAGTAGTATTACCTCATCTTACAGGGGTTCGGAGCAGTACTTC. The variable domain in full, with the rest retrieved from reference TRBV19 and TRBJ2-7, is DGGITQSPKYLFRKEGQNVTLSCEQNLNHDAMYWYRQDPGQGLRLIYYSQIVNDFQKGDIAEGYSVSREKKESFPLTVTSAQKNPTAFYLCASSITSSYRGSEQYFGPGTRLTVT.

V usage is TRBV29-1 and J usage is TRBJ1-1; 8 nucleotides align to TRBD1. Trimming took 8 bases from V and 1 from J; bases not matched to a gene: 6. CDR1 and CDR2 from the germline V gene are SQVTM and ANQGSEA. This CDR3 spans 13 amino acids. The CDR3 loop is CSSLQGGNTEAFF. In DNA, the CDR3 is TGCAGCTCACTACAGGGGGGGAACACTGAAGCTTTCTTT.

The rearrangement joins TRBV6-5 to TRBJ2-6; unclear D gene. Germline values: CDR1 MNHEY, CDR2 SVGAGI. The V end lost 6 bases, the J end lost 2 bases, and 5 bases lay between the germline ends. The CDR3 runs 13 residues. The CDR3 DNA sequence: TGTGCCAGCAGCAGAACTGGGGCCAACGTCCTGACTTTC. This translates into CASSRTGANVLTF.

The chain uses TRBV9 and TRBJ2-7; D may be TRBD2 (5 bases). The CDR3 covers 14 residues. Germline V gene data show CDR1 as SGDLS and CDR2 as YYNGEE. V was trimmed by 1 base and J by 5 bases, leaving 13 bases between them. This chain's CDR3 is CASSVYDGNHEQYF. The CDR3 region has the DNA TGTGCCAGCAGCGTATACGACGGGAACCACGAGCAGTACTTC.

V and J are TRBV27 and TRBJ2-7; D gene unclear. V lost 3 bases and J lost 0, with 12 bases in between. CDR1 is MNHEY and CDR2 is SMNVEV in the germline V gene (reference sequence). This CDR3 contains 15 residues. The CDR3 here is CASSFKSLPSYEQYF. The CDR3 coding sequence is TGTGCCAGCAGTTTTAAGTCACTCCCCTCCTACGAGCAGTACTTC.

This CDR3 is CASIQMGEQYF. The CDR3, as DNA: TGTGCCAGCATCCAAATGGGGGAGCAGTACTTC. The chain is built from TRBV6-5 and TRBJ2-7; no definite D call. V was cut by 7 bases and J by 7 bases, with 11 bases left in between. The CDR3 totals 11 residues. Per the germline V gene, CDR1 is MNHEY and CDR2 is SVGAGI.

The chain has TRBV7-9 and TRBJ1-1, with D tentatively TRBD1 (5 bases). Trimming stripped 5 bases from V and 4 bases from J, with 20 bases between. Germline V gene lookup returns CDR1 SEHNR and CDR2 FQNEAQ (reference sequence). The CDR3 loop spans 16 amino acids. The CDR3, as DNA: TGTGCCAGCAGCCCCTCCCGGAGGGGTGACGCCACTGAAGCTTTCTTT. This codes for CASSPSRRGDATEAFF.

The chain couples TRBV27 to TRBJ2-3; TRBD2 agrees at 12 bases. This CDR3 has 19 residues. The germline V gene has CDR1 MNHEY and CDR2 SMNVEV (reference sequence). V lost 7 bases to trimming and J lost 0 bases; unmatched junction nucleotides: 14. The chain's CDR3 is CASTRRTSGVGRSTDTQYF. As DNA, the CDR3 is TGTGCCAGCACCCGACGGACTAGCGGGGTGGGTAGGAGCACAGATACGCAGTATTTT.

This sequence joins TRBV2 and TRBJ2-1; TRBD1 might be the D (6 bases). V was shortened by 6 bases and J by 4 bases, with 16 bases between the two germline ends. Germline V lookup: CDR1 SNHLY, CDR2 FYNNEI. The length of the CDR3 is 15 residues. CDR3 protein: CASRSDSAIYNEQFF. The CDR3 nucleotides read TGTGCCAGCAGATCGGACAGCGCCATATACAATGAGCAGTTCTTC.

The rearrangement links TRBV6-1 to TRBJ1-5; D gene ambiguous. Germline loops: CDR1 MNHNS, CDR2 SASEGT. The CDR3 loop spans 13 amino acids. V gave up 1 base and J gave up 7 bases, with 8 bases separating them. The CDR3 region has the DNA TGTGCCAGCAGTGAAGTATCGCGGCAGCCCCAGCATTTT. Its translation: CASSEVSRQPQHF.

J is TRBJ2-7 and V is TRBV6-5; tentatively, D is TRBD1 (5 bases). CDR1 MNHEY and CDR2 SVGAGI come from the germline V gene. The CDR3 runs 13 residues. V lost 2 bases and J 3 bases, leaving 8 bases between the germline ends. The CDR3 reads CASSYSRDYEQYF. The DNA for the CDR3 is TGTGCCAGCAGTTACAGCAGGGACTACGAGCAGTACTTC.

This chain uses TRBV4-3 with TRBJ2-3; 9 bases match TRBD2. The germline CDR1 and CDR2 sequences are LGHNA and YSLEER. The ends lost 1 base at V and 7 bases at J; junction bases unmatched: 6. There are 15 residues in the CDR3. This CDR3 is CASSQGTSVAYTQYF. In DNA, the CDR3 is TGCGCCAGCAGCCAAGGGACTAGCGTGGCTTATACGCAGTATTTT.

V and J are TRBV27 and TRBJ2-2, with D unresolved. V lost 3 bases, J lost 8 bases, and 13 bases lay in between. CDR3 length equals 14 residues. Germline loops: CDR1 MNHEY, CDR2 SMNVEV (reference sequence). The CDR3 loop is CASSFGNLLGELFF. CDR3 coding DNA: TGTGCCAGCAGTTTTGGTAACTTGCTGGGGGAGCTGTTTTTT.

The chain links TRBV11-1 to TRBJ1-5, with D uncertain. Trimming removed 6 bases from V and 4 bases from J, with 13 bases in between. Germline V lookup: CDR1 SGHAT, CDR2 FQDESV (reference sequence). The CDR3 extends over 14 amino acids. The CDR3 nucleotides are TGTGCCAGCAGTTCCTTCGGACCGAATCAGCCCCAGCATTTT. This gives the protein CASSSFGPNQPQHF. The whole variable domain, remainder taken from reference TRBV11-1 and TRBJ1-5, is EAEVAQSPRYKITEKSQAVAFWCDPISGHATLYWYRQILGQGPELLVQFQDESVVDDSQLPKDRFSAERLKGVDSTLKIQPAELGDSAMYLCASSSFGPNQPQHFGDGTRLSIL.

In this sample, this clone turned up once. The CDR3 bases are TGCAGCGTTGAGGACAGTTCCTCCTACGAGCAGTACTTC. This codes for CSVEDSSSYEQYF. This chain uses TRBV29-1 with TRBJ2-7, with D tentatively TRBD1 (6 bases). This CDR3 is 13 amino acids long. The germline V gene encodes CDR1 SQVTM and CDR2 ANQGSEA. The ends were cut back, 3 bases at V and 0 bases at J, with 9 bases in the middle.

The rearrangement joins TRBV4-3 to TRBJ2-7; TRBD1 might be the D (5 bases). Germline CDR1 LGHNA, CDR2 YSLEER. V was pared by 0 bases and J by 2 bases, with 14 bases between. This CDR3 spans 16 amino acids. CDR3 region: CASSQDSTGVPYEQYF. The CDR3 DNA reads as TGCGCCAGCAGCCAAGATTCTACAGGAGTACCCTACGAGCAGTACTTC.

The V call is TRBV5-5, the J call TRBJ2-7; D is perhaps TRBD2 (7 bases). Trimming cost V 4 bases and J 4 bases, with 21 bases left between them. Germline V gene data show CDR1 as SGHKS and CDR2 as YYEKEE (reference sequence). The CDR3 totals 16 residues. The DNA of the CDR3 is TGTGCCAGCAGCCAGTGGGAGGGGGGGCTCGATTACGAGCAGTACTTC. This encodes CASSQWEGGLDYEQYF.

CDR3 sequence: CASSEGGNTEAFF. In nucleotides, the CDR3 is TGTGCCAGCAGCGAGGGCGGGAACACTGAAGCTTTCTTT. The V gene is TRBV9, the J gene TRBJ1-1; D gene unclear. Trimming left V 3 bases short and J 1 base short, with 7 bases between. This CDR3 spans 13 amino acids. Per germline, CDR1 SGDLS and CDR2 YYNGEE.

This clone is a singleton in its sample. The chain carries TRBV27 and TRBJ2-7, with TRBD1 matching over 7 bases. This CDR3 is 14 amino acids long. V lost 0 bases, J lost 4 bases, and 3 bases stayed unmatched. The V gene's germline CDR1 is MNHEY and CDR2 SMNVEV (reference sequence). CDR3 in amino acids: CASSLSTGNYEQYF. In DNA, the CDR3 is TGTGCCAGCAGTTTATCGACAGGGAATTACGAGCAGTACTTC.

The rearrangement links TRBV29-1 to TRBJ2-6; TRBD1 is a possible D gene (6 bases). Trimming pared 5 bases from V and 6 bases from J, leaving 20 bases between. There are 16 residues in the CDR3. Germline assignment: CDR1 SQVTM and CDR2 ANQGSEA. The CDR3 nucleotides read TGCAGCGTTACCGGGACAAGGGTGGGTCAGGCCAACGTCCTGACTTTC. Its protein product is CSVTGTRVGQANVLTF.

The chain links TRBV7-6 to TRBJ1-1, with D unresolved. The germline V and J ends were trimmed by 5 bases and 0 bases, with 7 bases remaining between them. The germline V gene has CDR1 SGHVS and CDR2 FNYEAQ. The CDR3 contains 13 residues. The CDR3 DNA reads as TGTGCCAGCAGCCCCCGCCTGAACACTGAAGCTTTCTTT. Translation: CASSPRLNTEAFF.

The chain uses TRBV27 and TRBJ2-7; perhaps D is TRBD1 or TRBD2 (5 bases each). CDR1 MNHEY and CDR2 SMNVEV come from the germline V gene (reference sequence). The CDR3 runs to 19 residues. V lost 5 bases, J lost 5 bases, and 31 bases lay in between. CDR3 DNA: TGTGCCAGCAGTCAGTTCTACAGAGGGGCCTCTGAACTGGGGGACGAGCAGTACTTC. Translating gives CASSQFYRGASELGDEQYF.